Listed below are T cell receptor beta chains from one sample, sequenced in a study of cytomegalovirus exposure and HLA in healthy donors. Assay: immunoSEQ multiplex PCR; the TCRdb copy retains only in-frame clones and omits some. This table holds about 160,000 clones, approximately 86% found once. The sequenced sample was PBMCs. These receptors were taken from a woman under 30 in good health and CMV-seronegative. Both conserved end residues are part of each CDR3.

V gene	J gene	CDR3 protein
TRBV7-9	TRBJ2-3	CASSQEPTDTQYF
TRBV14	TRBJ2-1	CASSHWTDPYNEQFF
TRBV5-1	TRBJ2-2	CASSSLTGGNTGELFF
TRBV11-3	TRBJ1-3	CASSPGQAVSGNTIYF
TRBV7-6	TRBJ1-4	CASSPRGREKLFF
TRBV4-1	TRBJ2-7	CASSQDIPGDSLYEQYF
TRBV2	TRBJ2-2	CASSETPGLAANTGELFF
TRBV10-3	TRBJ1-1	CAISVTAVQRTEAFF
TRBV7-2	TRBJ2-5	CASSPGGLRGTQYF
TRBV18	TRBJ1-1	CASSPSTGGVRTEAFF
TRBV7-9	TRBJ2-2	CASSLGLAGGPNTGELFF
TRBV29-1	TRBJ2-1	CSVELLVGQGARGSYNEQFF
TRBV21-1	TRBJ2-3	CASSVTGTSGTDTQYF
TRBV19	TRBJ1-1	CASSIKWRGENTEAFF
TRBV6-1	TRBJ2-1	CASQDRGRGEQFF
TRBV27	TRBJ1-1	CASSSGVGTEAFF
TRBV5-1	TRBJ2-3	CASSLGRDRITQYF
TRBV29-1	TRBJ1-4	CSVEDVDRELFF
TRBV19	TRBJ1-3	CASSIGARGTTIYF
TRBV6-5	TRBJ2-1	CASRKAGNSYNEQFF
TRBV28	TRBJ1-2	CASSLPGDYGYTF
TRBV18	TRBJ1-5	CASSPEAWSNQPQHF
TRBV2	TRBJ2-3	CASSEAFPFHSGREDTQYF
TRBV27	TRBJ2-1	CASSLGGAYNEQFF
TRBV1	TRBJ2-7	CTSSQNWSCGGKHEQYF
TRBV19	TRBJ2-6	CASSIDRVAGANVLTF
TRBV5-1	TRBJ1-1	CASSFGPAGMNTEAFF